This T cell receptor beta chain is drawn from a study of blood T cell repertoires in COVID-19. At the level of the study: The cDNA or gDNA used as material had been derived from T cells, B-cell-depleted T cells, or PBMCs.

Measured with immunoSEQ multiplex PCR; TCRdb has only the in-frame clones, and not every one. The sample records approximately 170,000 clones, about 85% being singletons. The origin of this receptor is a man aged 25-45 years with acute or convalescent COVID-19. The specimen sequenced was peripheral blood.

The CDR3 DNA reads TGTGCCAGCCGGCTTGGGCTGGGCACAGATACGCAGTATTTT. Translation gives CASRLGLGTDTQYF. This rearrangement joins TRBV6-5 to TRBJ2-3; D gene unclear. The CDR3 is 14 amino acids. CDR1 and CDR2 (germline): MNHEY, SVGAGI. V gave up 8 bases and J gave up 1 base, with 13 bases separating them.